The next 26 T cell receptor beta chains were all read from a single sample in a study of blood T cell repertoires in COVID-19. Generated by immunoSEQ multiplex PCR, the TCRdb table keeps only in-frame clones and is missing some. The sample holds fewer than 110,000 clones, 84% seen once. Sequencing was done on a sample of peripheral blood. Receptors were obtained from a human donor in a cohort sampled during active COVID-19.

The chain uses TRBV5-1 and TRBJ2-3; 8 nucleotides line up with TRBD2. Germline trimming cut 1 base from V and 6 bases from J; bases unmatched to any gene: 7. The CDR3 is 15 amino acids. Germline CDR1 and CDR2: SGHRS and YFSETQ. CDR3 sequence reads: CASSLTSGFSDTQYF. The CDR3 DNA is TGCGCCAGCAGCTTGACTAGCGGATTCTCGGATACGCAGTATTTT.

This sequence joins TRBV28 and TRBJ1-2; D might be TRBD1 (6 bases). In germline, CDR1 is MDHEN, CDR2 SYDVKM. The CDR3 contains 13 residues. Trimming removed 8 bases from V and 0 bases from J, with 10 bases in between. The chain's CDR3 is CASVTGTNYGYTF. DNA for the CDR3: TGTGCCAGCGTAACAGGGACTAACTATGGCTACACCTTC.

The chain links TRBV28 to TRBJ2-1, with D perhaps TRBD2 (6 bases). V was shortened by 6 bases and J by 9 bases, with 18 bases between the two germline ends. The CDR3 extends over 14 amino acids. Germline lookup yields CDR1 MDHEN and CDR2 SYDVKM. The CDR3 DNA reads as TGTGCCAGCAGCCCAGGACTAACCACTACTGAGCAGTTCTTC. This gives the protein CASSPGLTTTEQFF.

The gene calls are TRBV2 and TRBJ1-2, with D uncertain. The CDR3 spans 12 residues. Per the germline V gene, CDR1 is SNHLY and CDR2 is FYNNEI. Trimming left V 11 bases short and J 2 bases short, with 12 bases between. The CDR3 DNA reads as TGTGCCGGCGGAAGGATAAACTATGGCTACACCTTC. This translates into CAGGRINYGYTF.

This chain joins TRBV28 and TRBJ2-3; 8 bases fit TRBD1. With V trimmed by 4 bases and J by 2 bases, 8 bases remained unmatched. There are 16 residues in the CDR3. CDR1 and CDR2 from the germline V gene are MDHEN and SYDVKM. CDR3 sequence reads: CASSSRTGTSTDTQYF. In DNA, the CDR3 is TGTGCCAGCAGTTCGCGGACAGGGACATCCACAGATACGCAGTATTTT.

CDR3 DNA sequence: TGTGCCATTGGGGGGTTTGGCTACACCTTC. This gives the protein CAIGGFGYTF. V gene TRBV25-1 combines with J gene TRBJ1-2; possible D gene TRBD1, 5 bases. Per the germline V gene, CDR1 is MGHDK and CDR2 is SYGVNS. This CDR3 is built from 10 residues. Trimming left V 10 bases short and J 7 bases short, with 10 bases between.

This chain links TRBV30 with TRBJ1-2; weak D call: TRBD1 (5 bases). V lost 3 bases and J 5 bases, leaving 7 bases between the germline ends. The length of the CDR3 is 11 residues. The germline CDR1 and CDR2 sequences are GTSNPN and SVGIG (reference sequence). The CDR3, as DNA: TGTGCCTGGAGCGGGGGTTATGGCTACACCTTC. It codes for CAWSGGYGYTF. The entire variable domain, with the rest obtained from reference TRBV30 and TRBJ1-2, is as follows: SQTIHQWPATLVQPVGSPLSLECTVEGTSNPNLYWYRQAAGRGLQLLFYSVGIGQISSEVPQNLSASRPQDRQFILSSKKLLLSDSGFYLCAWSGGYGYTFGSGTRLTVV.

The V gene is TRBV6-2 or TRBV6-3, the J gene TRBJ2-1, with D possibly matching TRBD2 (7 bases). CDR1 and CDR2 (germline): MNHEY, SVGEGT. Trimming took off 5 bases at V and 8 bases at J, with 22 bases between the two ends. The CDR3 covers 16 residues. CDR3 region: CASSRGASGLLYEQFF. CDR3 DNA sequence: TGTGCCAGCAGTAGGGGGGCTAGCGGCCTCTTGTATGAGCAGTTCTTC.

The chain links TRBV7-3 to TRBJ2-4; 11 positions match TRBD1. The V gene's germline CDR1 is SGHTA and CDR2 FQGTGA. V trimming: 4 bases; J trimming: 7 bases; junction bases outside the gene matches: 3. The CDR3 spans 14 residues. The chain's CDR3 is CASSSGQGANIQYF. The CDR3 DNA reads TGTGCCAGCAGCTCTGGACAGGGGGCCAACATTCAGTACTTC.

The V gene is TRBV11-2, the J gene TRBJ1-5; tentative D call: TRBD1 (5 bases). V lost 4 bases and J lost 3, with 13 bases in between. Germline assignment: CDR1 SGHAT and CDR2 FQNNGV. The CDR3 is 15 amino acids. The CDR3: CASSWGDGTNQPQHF. The CDR3 bases are TGTGCCAGCAGCTGGGGGGACGGGACCAATCAGCCCCAGCATTTT.

This clone was observed once. V is TRBV20-1 and J is TRBJ1-2; D unclear. The germline V gene encodes CDR1 DFQATT and CDR2 SNEGSKA (reference sequence). Trimming left V 3 bases short and J 9 bases short, with 14 bases between. The CDR3 spans 12 residues. This CDR3 reads CSASSTLWSYTF. The CDR3 DNA reads as TGCAGTGCTAGTTCGACTTTATGGAGCTACACCTTC.

The genes are TRBV9 and TRBJ2-1, with 9 positions matching TRBD2. The CDR3 has 16 residues. The germline gives CDR1 SGDLS, CDR2 YYNGEE. Unmatched junction bases numbered 9, after V lost 4 bases and J lost 4 bases. The CDR3 coding sequence is TGTGCCAGCAGCTTACTAGCGGGCGGGGGTTACAATGAGCAGTTCTTC. Protein sequence: CASSLLAGGGYNEQFF.

This clone was detected only a few times. The chain joins TRBV9 to TRBJ2-7; TRBD1 matches 7 bases. V lost 3 bases, J lost 5 bases, and 8 bases stayed unmatched. Germline V gene sequence: CDR1 SGDLS, CDR2 YYNGEE. The CDR3 runs to 14 residues. CDR3 amino acids: CASSGGQTANEQYF. The CDR3 bases are TGTGCCAGCAGCGGGGGACAGACAGCGAACGAGCAGTACTTC.

The chain employs TRBV7-2 and TRBJ1-1; no clear D gene. The CDR3 runs 15 residues. Trimming stripped 6 bases from V and 1 base from J, with 15 bases between. The germline V gene has CDR1 SGHTA and CDR2 FQGNSA. The CDR3 region is CASSYRLLQNTEAFF. The CDR3 DNA follows: TGTGCCAGCAGTTACCGACTGCTACAGAACACTGAAGCTTTCTTT.

The CDR3 loop reads CASSFSGTSGSGSYNEQFF. For the CDR3, the DNA is TGCGCCAGCAGCTTCTCCGGGACTAGCGGGAGTGGATCCTACAATGAGCAGTTCTTC. The chain is built from TRBV5-1 and TRBJ2-1; TRBD2 aligns across 14 bases. CDR1 SGHRS and CDR2 YFSETQ come from the germline V gene. The CDR3 sequence is 19 residues long. V gave up 2 bases and J gave up 1 base; unmatched junction bases: 8.

This chain connects TRBV3-1 (or the pseudogene TRBV3-2) to TRBJ1-1; 8 nucleotides match TRBD1. The CDR3 consists of 15 residues. Germline V gives CDR1 LGHDT, CDR2 YNNKEL (reference sequence). Unmatched junction bases numbered 5, after V lost 4 bases and J lost 1 base. In DNA, the CDR3 is TGTGCCAGCAGCCTCTTCGGACAGGGGAACACTGAAGCTTTCTTT. Its translation is CASSLFGQGNTEAFF.

The chain is built from TRBV5-6 and TRBJ1-2; 9 bases match TRBD1. The CDR3 runs 13 residues. Per germline, CDR1 SGHDT and CDR2 YYEEEE. V shed 4 bases, J shed 5 bases, and the junction held 3 bases outside the gene matches. This CDR3 is CASSPTGGYGYTF. In DNA form, the CDR3 reads TGTGCCAGCAGCCCGACAGGGGGATATGGCTACACCTTC.

The chain employs TRBV27 and TRBJ1-4; tentative D call: TRBD1 (5 bases). The germline CDR1 and CDR2 sequences are MNHEY and SMNVEV (reference sequence). V was cut by 2 bases and J by 5 bases, with 12 bases left in between. The CDR3 covers 15 residues. CDR3 sequence reads: CASSLGVGVNEKLFF. The CDR3 DNA reads TGTGCCAGCAGTTTAGGGGTAGGGGTGAATGAAAAACTGTTTTTT.

This chain links TRBV7-2 with TRBJ2-7; no clear D gene. CDR3 length equals 13 residues. CDR1 SGHTA and CDR2 FQGNSA come from the germline V gene. Trimming took off 7 bases at V and 3 bases at J, with 13 bases between the two ends. The CDR3, as DNA: TGTGCCAGCACCCCGGGTCGGTTCTACGAGCAGTACTTC. Its protein product is CASTPGRFYEQYF.

The gene calls are TRBV5-5 and TRBJ1-2; 9 positions agree with TRBD1. This CDR3 region has 13 residues. Germline V gene lookup returns CDR1 SGHKS and CDR2 YYEKEE (reference sequence). V gave up 4 bases and J gave up 7 bases; unmatched junction bases: 5. The CDR3 sequence: CASSRDRDSGYTF. The CDR3 bases are TGTGCCAGCAGCCGGGACAGGGATTCTGGCTACACCTTC.

The chain joins TRBV4-3 to TRBJ1-1; the D gene is possibly TRBD1 (6 bases). Trimming took 10 bases from V and 0 from J, leaving 12 bases between them. CDR1 is LGHNA and CDR2 is YSLEER in the germline V gene. The CDR3 spans 13 residues. The CDR3 coding sequence is TGCGCCATAAGGGGGGGGATGAACACTGAAGCTTTCTTT. Translating it yields CAIRGGMNTEAFF.

V is TRBV9 and J is TRBJ2-2; D perhaps matches TRBD1 (6 bases). Germline assignment: CDR1 SGDLS and CDR2 YYNGEE. The V end was cut by 4 bases, the J end by 4 bases, with 14 bases between. CDR3 length: 15 amino acids. The CDR3 reads CASSTMQGFTGELFF. Here the CDR3 DNA reads TGTGCCAGCAGCACCATGCAGGGGTTCACCGGGGAGCTGTTTTTT.

The rearrangement uses TRBV12-3 or TRBV12-4 and TRBJ2-5; TRBD1 agrees at 7 bases. J gave up 5 bases and V 11 bases, and 8 bases lay outside the gene matches. The CDR3 sequence is 12 residues long. The CDR3 bases are TGTGCCTCTACCGAGGGGGCGGAGACCCAGTACTTC. This translates into CASTEGAETQYF.

The V call is TRBV5-1, the J call TRBJ2-3; 7 nucleotides align to TRBD1. Germline V gene sequence: CDR1 SGHRS, CDR2 YFSETQ. The CDR3 extends over 15 amino acids. With V trimmed by 0 bases and J by 4 bases, 5 bases remained unmatched. The CDR3 is CASSLGQGQADTQYF. The CDR3 bases are TGCGCCAGCAGCTTGGGACAGGGTCAGGCAGATACGCAGTATTTT.

The chain couples TRBV6-2 or TRBV6-3 to TRBJ2-5; TRBD2 agrees at 7 bases. CDR3 length: 14 residues. The V segment lost 5 bases and the J segment 3 bases; nucleotides outside the gene matches: 6. Germline V gene sequence: CDR1 MNHEY, CDR2 SVGEGT. The CDR3 sequence is CASSPTSSKETQYF. Written as DNA, the CDR3 is TGTGCCAGCAGTCCGACTAGCTCGAAAGAGACCCAGTACTTC.

CDR3 nucleotide sequence: TGTGCCAGCAGTGCCGCGCAGGGGGCGGGGAGGGTCTACGAGCAGTACTTC. Translation: CASSAAQGAGRVYEQYF. The V call is TRBV6-1, the J call TRBJ2-7; possible D gene TRBD1, 8 bases. CDR3 size: 17 residues. From germline, CDR1 is MNHNS and CDR2 SASEGT. Trimming removed 4 bases at V and 3 bases at J, with 22 bases between.